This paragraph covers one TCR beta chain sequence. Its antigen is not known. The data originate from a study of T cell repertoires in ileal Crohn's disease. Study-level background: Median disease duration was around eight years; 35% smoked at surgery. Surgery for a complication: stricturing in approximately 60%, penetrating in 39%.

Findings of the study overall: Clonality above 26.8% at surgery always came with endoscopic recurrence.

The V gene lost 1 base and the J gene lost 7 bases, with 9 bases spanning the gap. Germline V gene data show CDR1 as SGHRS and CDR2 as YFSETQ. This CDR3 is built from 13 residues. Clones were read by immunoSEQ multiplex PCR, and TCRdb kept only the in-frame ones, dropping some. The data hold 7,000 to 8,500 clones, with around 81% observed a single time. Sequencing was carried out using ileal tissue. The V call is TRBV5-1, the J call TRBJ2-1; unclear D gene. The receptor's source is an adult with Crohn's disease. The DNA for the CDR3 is TGCGCCAGCAGCTTGATCCCCGGGAATGAGCAGTTCTTC. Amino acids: CASSLIPGNEQFF.